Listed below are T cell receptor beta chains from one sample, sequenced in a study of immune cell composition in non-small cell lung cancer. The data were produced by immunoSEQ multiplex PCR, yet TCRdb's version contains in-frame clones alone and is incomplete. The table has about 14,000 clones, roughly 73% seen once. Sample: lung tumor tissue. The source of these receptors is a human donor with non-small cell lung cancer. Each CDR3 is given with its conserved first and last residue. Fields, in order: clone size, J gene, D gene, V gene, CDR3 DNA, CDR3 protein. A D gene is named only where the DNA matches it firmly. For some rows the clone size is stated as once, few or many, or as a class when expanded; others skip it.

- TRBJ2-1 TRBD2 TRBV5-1 TGCGCCAGCAGCTTGGCTGGGACTAGCGGGAATCGTGAGCAGTTCTTC CASSLAGTSGNREQFF
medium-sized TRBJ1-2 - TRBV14 TGTGCCAGCAGCCAAGAGAGTAGAGACTATGGCTACACCTTC CASSQESRDYGYTF
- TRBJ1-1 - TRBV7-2 TGTGCCAGCAGCTTTGATGTGTTCTCGAGCACTGAAGCTTTCTTT CASSFDVFSSTEAFF
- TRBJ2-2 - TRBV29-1 TGCAGCGTTGAAGAGGGGGGCACCGGGGAGCTGTTTTTT CSVEEGGTGELFF
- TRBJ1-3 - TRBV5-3 TGTGCCAGATGTCGGGGGAGCGCTGGAAACACCATATATTTT CARCRGSAGNTIYF
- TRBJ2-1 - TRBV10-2 TGCGCCAGCAGTTGGACAGCATACAATGAGCAGTTCTTC CASSWTAYNEQFF
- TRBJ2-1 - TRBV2 TGTGCCAGCAGTTGGCAGGGGCGAGGGGATGAGCAGTTCTTC CASSWQGRGDEQFF
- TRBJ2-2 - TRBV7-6 TGTGCCAGCACCCCAGCCGTGGGTTCCAGGACCGGGGAGCTGTTTTTT CASTPAVGSRTGELFF
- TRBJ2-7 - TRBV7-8 TGTGCCAGCAGCTTAGATTCAGGGAACGAGCAGTACTTC CASSLDSGNEQYF
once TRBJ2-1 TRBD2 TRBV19 TGTGCCAGTAGTATAGTGGCGGGAGCGGGGAATGAGCAGTTCTTC CASSIVAGAGNEQFF
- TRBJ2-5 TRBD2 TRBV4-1 TGCGCCAGCAGCCAAGATAGCGGGGGCCAAGAGACCCAGTACTTC CASSQDSGGQETQYF
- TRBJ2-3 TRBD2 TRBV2 TGTGCCAGCAGTGAGAGCGGGGGCGCCGGGACCCACACAGATACGCAGTATTTT CASSESGGAGTHTDTQYF
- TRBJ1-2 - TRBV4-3 TGCGCCAGCAGCCAAGAGGGAGGGGGCTATGGCTACACCTTC CASSQEGGGYGYTF
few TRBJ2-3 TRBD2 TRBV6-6 TGTGCCAGCGTAGCGGGAGGCACAGATACGCAGTATTTT CASVAGGTDTQYF
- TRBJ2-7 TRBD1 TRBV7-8 TGTGCCAGCAGCTTAGTGAGGACAGGCTCCTACGAGCAGTACTTC CASSLVRTGSYEQYF
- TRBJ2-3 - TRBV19 TGTGCCAGTAGTCCCATCGGGGTTTTATCAGATACGCAGTATTTT CASSPIGVLSDTQYF
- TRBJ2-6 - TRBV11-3 TGTGCCAGCAGCCCCGGAGGTGGGGCCAACGTCCTGACTTTC CASSPGGGANVLTF
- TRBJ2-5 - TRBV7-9 TGTGCCAGCAGCTTTAGCAAGAGAGGGGAGACCCAGTACTTC CASSFSKRGETQYF
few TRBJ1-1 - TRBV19 TGTGCCAGCCACAGGGAGATGAACACTGAAGCTTTCTTT CASHREMNTEAFF
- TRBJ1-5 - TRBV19 TGTGCCAGTAGCGTATCCCCGGGTCTCAATCAGCCCCAGCATTTT CASSVSPGLNQPQHF
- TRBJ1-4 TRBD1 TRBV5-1 TGCGCCAGCAGCTTGGCCCGGGACAGGGGGAAAAAACTGTTTTTT CASSLARDRGKKLFF
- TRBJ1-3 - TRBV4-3 TGCGCCAGCAGCCAAGCAGGGTCTGGAAACACCATATATTTT CASSQAGSGNTIYF
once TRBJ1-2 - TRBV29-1 TGCAGCGCTAAATGGGGAACAGGGTTTGGCTACACCTTC CSAKWGTGFGYTF
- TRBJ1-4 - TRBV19 TGTGCCAGTAAACAGGGAACAACTAATGAAAAACTGTTTTTT CASKQGTTNEKLFF
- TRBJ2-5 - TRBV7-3 TGTGCCAGCAGCCTCACTAACGTCCCCCAAGAGACCCAGTACTTC CASSLTNVPQETQYF
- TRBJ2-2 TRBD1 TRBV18 TGTGCCAGCTCACCAAAGATCGGGACAGCTACCGGGGAGCTGTTTTTT CASSPKIGTATGELFF
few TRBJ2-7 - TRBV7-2 TGTGCCAGCAGCTTACTACTTCGAGACAGGCCACCGACCTACGAGCAGTACTTC CASSLLLRDRPPTYEQYF
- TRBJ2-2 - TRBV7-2 TGTGCCAGCAGTTCCCAGGGTAGGACCGGGGAGCTGTTTTTT CASSSQGRTGELFF
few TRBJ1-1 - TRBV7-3 TGTGCCAGCAGCTTAACGCAGGGGAACACTGAAGCTTTCTTT CASSLTQGNTEAFF
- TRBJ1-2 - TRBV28 TGTGCCAGCAGACGTGCAGGAAGCTACTATGGCTACACCTTC CASRRAGSYYGYTF
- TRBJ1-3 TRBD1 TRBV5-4 TGTGCCAGCAGCCAAGTAGGGACAGTCAACACCATATATTTT CASSQVGTVNTIYF
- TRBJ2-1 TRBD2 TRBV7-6 TGTGCCAGCAGACCTTCTAGCGGGGGGCCGTACAATGAGCAGTTCTTC CASRPSSGGPYNEQFF
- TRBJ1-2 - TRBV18 TGTGCCAGCTCACCGGAGAGCATATCGACGCGCGGCTACACCTTC CASSPESISTRGYTF
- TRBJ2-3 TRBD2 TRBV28 TGTGCCAGCAGTTCGTTCCTAGCGGGAGTCGCAGATACGCAGTATTTT CASSSFLAGVADTQYF
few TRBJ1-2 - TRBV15 TGTGCCACCAGCAGAGATGACAGGGGCTACACCTTC CATSRDDRGYTF
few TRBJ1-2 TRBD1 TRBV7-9 TGTGCCAGCAGCTTTTCAGGGACAGGGGGCGTCTATGGCTACACCTTC CASSFSGTGGVYGYTF
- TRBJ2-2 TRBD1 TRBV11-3 TGTGCCAGCAGCCCGAGGACAGGGCGCACCGGGGAGCTGTTTTTT CASSPRTGRTGELFF
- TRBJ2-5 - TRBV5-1 TGCGCCAGCAGCGCCAGACTAGGGGAGACCCAGTACTTC CASSARLGETQYF
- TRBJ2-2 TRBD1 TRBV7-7 TGTGCTAGCAGCTTAGTCCCGACAGGGGCTACCGGGGAGCTGTTTTTT CASSLVPTGATGELFF
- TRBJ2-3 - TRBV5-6 TGTGCCAGCAGCTTGGCCGGGACATGGAGGAGCACAGATACGCAGTATTTT CASSLAGTWRSTDTQYF
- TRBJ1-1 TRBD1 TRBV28 TGTGCCAGCAGTTTAACAGGGGACACTGAAGCTTTCTTT CASSLTGDTEAFF
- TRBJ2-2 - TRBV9 TGTGCCAGCAGCGTAGAGCCCGGGGAGCTGTTTTTT CASSVEPGELFF
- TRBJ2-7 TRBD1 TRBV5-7 TGTGCCAGCAGCGGGGACAGCATCACCTACGAGCAGTACTTC CASSGDSITYEQYF
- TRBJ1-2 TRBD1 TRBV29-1 TGCAGCGTTGAAGAGGGACAGGGTCAGAGCTACACCTTC CSVEEGQGQSYTF
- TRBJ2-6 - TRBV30 TGTGCCTGGAGTGTTAGAGGGACTGGGGCCAACGTCCTGACTTTC CAWSVRGTGANVLTF
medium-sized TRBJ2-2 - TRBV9 TGTGCCAGCAGCGTAGTGGCAGGGGCCTTCACCGGGGAGCTGTTTTTT CASSVVAGAFTGELFF
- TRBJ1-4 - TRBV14 TGTGCCAGCAGCCAAGCTTACAGAAATGAAAAACTGTTTTTT CASSQAYRNEKLFF
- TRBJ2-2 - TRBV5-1 TGCGCCAGCAGCTTGGTTCAGGGCGGTAGCGGAGACACCGGGGAGCTGTTTTTT CASSLVQGGSGDTGELFF
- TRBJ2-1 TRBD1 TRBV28 TGTGCCAGCAGTTTATCAGGGACAGGGGCGGGTGAGCAGTTCTTC CASSLSGTGAGEQFF
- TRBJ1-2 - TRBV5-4 TGTGCCAGCAGCCGGGAAGTCCGGACAGTTAACTATGGCTACACCTTC CASSREVRTVNYGYTF
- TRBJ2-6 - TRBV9 TGTGCCAGCAGCAATGTAAGAGCATCTGGGGCCAACGTCCTGACTTTC CASSNVRASGANVLTF
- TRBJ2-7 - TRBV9 TGTGCCAGCAGCGTCGGAGGTTACTCCTACGAGCAGTACTTC CASSVGGYSYEQYF
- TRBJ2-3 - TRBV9 TGTGCCAGCAGCGTAGGTGGGAGTCTCACGCAGTATTTT CASSVGGSLTQYF